This paragraph covers one T cell receptor (beta chain) sequence. Its antigen is still unknown. RNA transcripts were the template for amplifying TCR beta CDR3 regions. The TCR CDR3 was amplified in a first-round RT-PCR using the HTBI primer set. TCRdb recomputed calls from the multiplex PCR reads with MiXCR, one row per CDR3 protein. The sample records 650,000 to 700,000 distinct CDR3 sequences, around a sixth being singletons. The data were taken from a study of T cells in Graves' hyperthyroidism and ophthalmopathy. Findings and limits, study-wide: Ophthalmopathy was separated from stable hyperthyroidism by a 13 V-J model.

A lack of ophthalmopathy progression within 18 months defined stable Graves' hyperthyroidism. V lost 6 bases and J 7 bases, leaving 9 bases between the germline ends. This CDR3 has 12 amino acids. This chain uses TRBV12-3 or TRBV12-4 with TRBJ1-4, with D possibly being TRBD1 (6 bases). The sequencing sample was made of blood. The sequence was obtained from a man in his fifties or sixties with Graves' hyperthyroidism. CDR3 protein: CASRRDIEKLFF. In DNA, the CDR3 is TGTGCCAGCAGGAGGGACATTGAAAAACTGTTTTTT.